These T cell receptor beta chains were read from a single sample in a study of PD-1 blockade in mismatch repair-deficient tumors. Profiling relied on immunoSEQ multiplex PCR, and the TCRdb table lists in-frame clones only, not all of them. The sample has about 38,000 clones; about 85% are singletons. The sample in question was peripheral blood, obtained 4 weeks after starting pembrolizumab. The receptors shown here come from an adult with mismatch repair-deficient cancer. Each CDR3 is given with its conserved first and last residue. Fields, in order: D gene, V gene, CDR3 protein. The D gene is left open where the match is weak.

-	TRBV28	CASSSSQKLAEAFF
TRBD1	TRBV18	CASSHPGTDDNEQFF
TRBD1	TRBV5-1	CASRLIGTAYEQYF
TRBD1	TRBV25-1	CASSDGDRGGNQPQHF
-	TRBV4-3	CASSQDSGAIYNEQFF
-	TRBV9	CASSVGSRQETQYF
TRBD1	TRBV28	CASSLRTPGTGQDF
-	TRBV14	CASSQRMVGLNYGYTF
-	TRBV2	CASSREWGEAFF
TRBD1	TRBV5-1	CASSLQGASNNEQFF
TRBD1	TRBV28	CASRTTGVYEQYF
TRBD2	TRBV7-2	CASRRPGTTYNEQFF
TRBD1	TRBV4-1	CASSQEQGVVDTQYF
TRBD2	TRBV6-1	CASSEGSFGGGLDTQYF
TRBD1	TRBV2	CASTPTGLEGGYTF
TRBD1	TRBV5-4	CASSRTGDPYEQYF
-	TRBV25-1	CASSEYNGPSTDTQYF
TRBD1	TRBV29-1	CSVDPGQGSYEQYF
-	TRBV6-1	CASSERSSGANVLTF
-	TRBV7-9	CASSLGGGGPQETQYF
TRBD2	TRBV6-4	CASSETSGSQETQYF
-	TRBV6-4	CASTGTHGGNTEAFF
-	TRBV18	CASSPSSSSTTDTQYF
TRBD2	TRBV14	CASSPRLAGEQFF
-	TRBV27	CATEIRIAGSADTQYF
TRBD1	TRBV11-1	CASSLVRGTAYEQYF
TRBD2	TRBV13	CASSFSSGRAEQFF